This TCR beta chain emerged from a study of identical twins (dated by TCRdb to 2015 to 2016). The study in broad terms: The study deep-sequenced TCR alpha and beta repertoires from monozygotic twins, unrelated adults of various ages and cord blood to test whether fetal clonotypes persist. Replicate twin experiments were performed at different times using different library preparation protocols to rule out contamination. Broader findings and caveats from the paper: Recombination models systematically underestimated out-of-frame TCR alpha sharing in monozygotic twins but agreed with sharing between unrelated individuals. Invariant T cells such as MAIT and iNKT could partly confound zero-insertion analyses, although diverse VJ usage argued against such confounding for most clonotypes. Compared with coincidental sharing between unrelated individuals, out-of-frame TCR alpha sequences shared between twins showed an excess of sequences with low generation probability. Because the same donors could not be followed over many years, the conclusions depended on cross-sectional statistical analysis. A weaker excess of twin sharing was found in beta out-of-frame sequences because the signal-to-noise ratio was lowered by fewer shared sequences. Abundant cord blood beta clonotypes carried fewer insertions; young adult naive repertoires showed a weaker similar trend, while memory repertoires showed none.

Every donor in the study was a healthy Caucasian. In regard to this clonotype: This clone's antigen is unknown. No quality values exist for individual bases; no much larger clone is one base distant.

The library was made by 5' RACE. The run used an Illumina HiSeq 2000. Template switching introduced a universal primer binding site; the final cDNA contained a unique molecular identifier, enabling accurate counting of TCR cDNA molecules. Specific primers in the conserved constant-segment region were used to synthesize first-strand cDNA for the TCR alpha and beta chains. To control for contamination, each cDNA library was double barcoded with a SMART-Mk sample barcode plus Illumina barcodes. TruSeq adapter sequences along with Illumina sample barcodes were introduced in two successive PCR steps. Sequencing of the TCR alpha and beta cDNA libraries was done on the Illumina HiSeq platform using custom primers. On the study's bioinformatics: Raw reads were processed with MiGEC to extract unique molecular identifiers, and MiXCR was used to determine CDR3 positions. For each individual, recombination models were inferred using an EM algorithm with the repgenHMM and IGoR tools. Shared clonotype analysis was performed with the tcR package in R, normalizing sharing by the product of cloneset sizes. Out-of-frame nonproductive sequences were analyzed to study raw recombination free of thymic and clonal selection effects. TCRdb handled the public reads itself, with Q25 trimming in fastp and clone calling in MiXCR, and kept productive beta chains. Each entry is one CDR3 protein sequence, shown with its most common DNA and genes. Clone size and V and J calls follow TCRdb, not the original study. This sample holds roughly 1,500,000 distinct CDR3 sequences; roughly 35% were observed only once. 0.25% to 0.3% of the sample is held by the ten biggest clonotypes.

CDR1 and CDR2 are read off the germline V gene (reference sequence) as DFQATT and SNEGSKA. The CDR3 holds 12 amino acids from the cysteine to the phenylalanine. Kept here is only the CDR3 DNA, which spans 36 bases and is read in frame from base 1. The sequence derives from a newborn girl in good health. Material: cord blood. In this chain, TRBV20-1 is recombined with TRBJ2-7, and 10 junctional nucleotides match TRBD2. With the DNA end fitting TRBJ2-5 better, the J assignment may be wrong. The CDR3 has the sequence CSALTSGETQYF. DNA sequence: TGCAGTGCCCTGACTAGCGGGGAGACCCAGTACTTC.